Only a few counts were recorded for the clone carrying this TCR beta chain. Germline lookup yields CDR1 SQVTM and CDR2 ANQGSEA. V was shortened by 7 bases and J by 5 bases, with 5 bases between the two germline ends. The CDR3 has 10 residues. This entry comes from a study of T-cell reconstitution after alpha-beta-depleted transplantation in children. Using unique molecular identifiers, the investigators prepared the TCRbeta library. TCRdb independently ran MiXCR on the PCR reads; one entry per CDR3 protein. This table has some 520,000 distinct CDR3 sequences, 30% to 35% appearing once. The sequencing here drew on PBMCs from the stem cell graft donor, taken from the stem cell graft. The receptor was derived from a human donor who donated a stem cell graft to a child with aplastic anemia. The chain recombines TRBV29-1 with TRBJ2-2, with no clear D. CDR3: CSAYTGELFF. CDR3 DNA sequence: TGCAGCGCCTATACCGGGGAGCTGTTTTTT.